Presented here are 12 T cell receptor beta chains from one specimen sequenced in a study of T cell responses to AZD1222 COVID-19 vaccine. Libraries were prepared by immunoSEQ multiplex PCR; TCRdb keeps only in-frame clonotypes and omits some of them. The sample has about 180,000 clones; more than 90% are singletons. Sequenced here: peripheral blood, sampled on day 0 of AZD1222 vaccination. These receptors came from an adult in good health.

The chain combines TRBV27 with TRBJ2-3; D is perhaps TRBD2 (5 bases). The length of the CDR3 is 16 residues. The germline V gene has CDR1 MNHEY and CDR2 SMNVEV (reference sequence). V lost 6 bases and J 4 bases, leaving 20 bases between the germline ends. The CDR3 region has the DNA TGTGCCAGCAGACCCCCCCGGCGGGCCCGGTCAGATACGCAGTATTTT. This encodes CASRPPRRARSDTQYF.

V usage is TRBV15 and J usage is TRBJ1-1; the D is unclear. Germline lookup yields CDR1 LNHNV and CDR2 YYDKDF (reference sequence). CDR3 size: 14 residues. V was trimmed by 3 bases and J by 3 bases, leaving 11 bases between them. The chain's CDR3 is CATSSVAWDTEAFF. CDR3 sequence (DNA): TGTGCCACCAGCAGTGTGGCGTGGGACACTGAAGCTTTCTTT.

This clone appeared a single time. V is TRBV15 and J is TRBJ1-6, with D unclear. Germline V gene data show CDR1 as LNHNV and CDR2 as YYDKDF (reference sequence). Between the trimmed V and J ends, which lost 0 bases and 14 bases, there was a span of 8 bases. There are 12 residues in the CDR3. The CDR3 nucleotides are TGTGCCACCAGCAGAGATGCCGCCGCCCTCCACTTT. It yields the protein CATSRDAAALHF. Supplemented by reference TRBV15 and TRBJ1-6, the full variable domain reads DAMVIQNPRYQVTQFGKPVTLSCSQTLNHNVMYWYQQKSSQAPKLLFHYYDKDFNNEADTPDNFQSRRPNTSFCFLDIRSPGLGDTAMYLCATSRDAAALHFGNGTRLTVT.

V gene TRBV2 combines with J gene TRBJ2-7; D unresolved. Germline V gene data show CDR1 as SNHLY and CDR2 as FYNNEI. V dropped 3 bases and J dropped 3 bases, with 3 bases sitting between them. CDR3 length: 11 residues. CDR3 DNA sequence: TGTGCCAGCAGTGATATCTACGAGCAGTACTTC. Residues: CASSDIYEQYF.

V gene TRBV14 combines with J gene TRBJ2-5; 7 bases map to TRBD1. The V gene end was trimmed by 8 bases and the J gene end by 5 bases; junction bases not matched to a gene: 11. Germline V gene lookup returns CDR1 SGHDN and CDR2 FVKESK. The length of the CDR3 is 14 residues. In DNA form, the CDR3 reads TGTGCCAGCGCGCCTCGACAGGGACGGGAGACCCAGTACTTC. Protein: CASAPRQGRETQYF.

The chain carries TRBV11-2 and TRBJ2-1; 10 bases align to TRBD2. V trimming: 3 bases; J trimming: 3 bases; junction bases outside the gene matches: 2. The CDR3 sequence is 15 residues long. Germline lookup yields CDR1 SGHAT and CDR2 FQNNGV. CDR3: CASSLLAGGYNEQFF. CDR3 sequence (DNA): TGTGCCAGCAGCTTGTTAGCGGGAGGCTACAATGAGCAGTTCTTC.

The chain links TRBV3-1 (or the pseudogene TRBV3-2) to TRBJ2-6; D gene ambiguous. Germline CDR1 reads LGHDT; CDR2 reads YNNKEL (reference sequence). The CDR3 sequence is 15 residues long. V gave up 1 base and J gave up 4 bases, with 8 bases separating them. CDR3 sequence (DNA): TGTGCCAGCAGCCAAGCTGGGCCAGGGGCCAACGTCCTGACTTTC. Translated: CASSQAGPGANVLTF.

The chain has TRBV5-4 and TRBJ2-7; D possibly corresponds to TRBD1 (6 bases). This CDR3 has 14 amino acids. V lost 1 base and J lost 2, with 10 bases in between. In germline, CDR1 is SGHNT, CDR2 YYREEE (reference sequence). The CDR3 DNA is TGTGCCAGCAGCTTGTCAGGGGATACCTACGAGCAGTACTTC. Its translation: CASSLSGDTYEQYF.

This chain joins TRBV7-9 and TRBJ1-1; the D is unclear. In germline, CDR1 is SEHNR, CDR2 FQNEAQ (reference sequence). The CDR3 runs 16 residues. Trimming cost V 1 base and J 2 bases, with 14 bases left between them. For the CDR3, the DNA is TGTGCCAGCAGCTTAGATGCGCGCCACTTAAACACTGAAGCTTTCTTT. It specifies CASSLDARHLNTEAFF.

Worth noting for this clone: This same CDR3 is encoded by further DNA sequences in the sample. This sequence joins TRBV11-2 and TRBJ1-5; no clear D. This CDR3 comprises 14 residues. CDR1 is SGHAT, CDR2 FQNNGV, per germline. Trimming stripped 3 bases from V and 0 bases from J, with 6 bases between. CDR3 sequence reads: CASSLGSSNQPQHF. The CDR3 coding sequence is TGTGCCAGCAGCTTGGGCAGTAGCAATCAGCCCCAGCATTTT.

The chain joins TRBV5-1 to TRBJ1-1; D is ambiguous. Germline V gives CDR1 SGHRS, CDR2 YFSETQ. V lost 4 bases, J lost 1 base, and 14 bases lay in between. This CDR3 comprises 15 residues. The CDR3 DNA reads TGCGCCAGCAGCGCGGACGGTTTCTCGAACACTGAAGCTTTCTTT. This translates into CASSADGFSNTEAFF.

The chain links TRBV5-1 to TRBJ1-1; D gene uncertain. CDR3 length: 15 residues. V gave up 0 bases and J gave up 4 bases, with 13 bases separating them. Germline CDR1 SGHRS, CDR2 YFSETQ. CDR3: CASSLAAWEGTEAFF. CDR3 in DNA: TGCGCCAGCAGCTTGGCCGCGTGGGAGGGCACTGAAGCTTTCTTT.